A selection of T cell receptor beta chains follows, all from one sample in a study of tumor-infiltrating lymphocytes in oesophageal squamous cell carcinoma. TCRdb independently ran MiXCR on the PCR reads; one entry per CDR3 protein. This table has 15,000 to 20,000 distinct CDR3 sequences, 35% to 45% appearing once. The sequenced sample was normal esophageal tissue next to the tumor. The origin of the receptors is a female donor with esophageal squamous cell carcinoma. Both conserved end residues are part of each CDR3. The order of the fields is J gene, clone size, V gene, CDR3 protein. The size entry is marked missing in some rows and otherwise reads once, few, many or a size class.

j_gene: TRBJ1-2; abundance: many; v_gene: TRBV5-5; CDR3aa: CASSLRTGTNYGYTF
j_gene: TRBJ1-1; abundance: medium-sized; v_gene: TRBV27; CDR3aa: CASRKDRGNQAFF
j_gene: -; abundance: -; v_gene: TRBV28; CDR3aa: CASTRGLAGGYEQYF
j_gene: TRBJ1-5; abundance: many; v_gene: TRBV28; CDR3aa: CASTAQGNQPQHF
j_gene: TRBJ2-5; abundance: many; v_gene: TRBV11-3; CDR3aa: CASSKQETQYF
j_gene: TRBJ2-3; abundance: -; v_gene: TRBV20-1; CDR3aa: CSARDFDRPSTDTQYF
j_gene: -; abundance: -; v_gene: TRBV4-1; CDR3aa: CASSPTTPPNEQFF
j_gene: TRBJ1-5; abundance: -; v_gene: TRBV6-1; CDR3aa: CASKASGPQHF
j_gene: -; abundance: -; v_gene: TRBV7-8; CDR3aa: CASSSHEGGGMRHEQYF
j_gene: TRBJ2-7; abundance: -; v_gene: TRBV7-2; CDR3aa: CASSHPGTGTYEQYF
j_gene: TRBJ2-1; abundance: many; v_gene: TRBV27; CDR3aa: CASSPPGTVTEQFF
j_gene: TRBJ2-1; abundance: many; v_gene: TRBV4-1; CDR3aa: CASSRSGASSYNEQFF
j_gene: TRBJ1-1; abundance: medium-sized; v_gene: TRBV12-3/TRBV12-4; CDR3aa: CASSFTVNTEAFF
j_gene: TRBJ1-1; abundance: medium-sized; v_gene: TRBV6-1; CDR3aa: CASSEADNTEAFF
j_gene: TRBJ2-3; abundance: few; v_gene: TRBV7-2; CDR3aa: CASSAVLVSTDTQYF
j_gene: TRBJ2-3; abundance: -; v_gene: TRBV7-8; CDR3aa: CASSPSGDTQYF
j_gene: TRBJ2-3; abundance: -; v_gene: TRBV28; CDR3aa: CASSRDRGWTDTQYF
j_gene: TRBJ2-6; abundance: few; v_gene: TRBV7-2; CDR3aa: CASSLGTRSSGANVLTF
j_gene: TRBJ2-1; abundance: many; v_gene: TRBV7-3; CDR3aa: CASSLSWTSGGNEQFF
j_gene: TRBJ1-1; abundance: many; v_gene: TRBV10-3; CDR3aa: CAISNTGGYTEAFF
j_gene: -; abundance: -; v_gene: TRBV12-3/TRBV12-4; CDR3aa: CASSSGPYNEQFF
j_gene: -; abundance: -; v_gene: TRBV7-3; CDR3aa: CASSLTASSGRGDEQFF
j_gene: TRBJ2-7; abundance: few; v_gene: TRBV7-2; CDR3aa: CASSLAAGANEQYF
j_gene: TRBJ2-5; abundance: medium-sized; v_gene: TRBV10-3; CDR3aa: CAISLPGQETQYF
j_gene: TRBJ2-2; abundance: few; v_gene: TRBV7-6; CDR3aa: CASSLAASGNTGELFF
j_gene: TRBJ2-5; abundance: many; v_gene: TRBV4-2; CDR3aa: CASSLSAGQGASGTQYF
j_gene: TRBJ2-1; abundance: -; v_gene: TRBV28; CDR3aa: CASNGAGNNEQFF
j_gene: TRBJ2-1; abundance: -; v_gene: TRBV7-2; CDR3aa: CASSRDRRSYNEQFF
j_gene: TRBJ2-7; abundance: large; v_gene: TRBV7-3; CDR3aa: CASSLDTGFEQYF
j_gene: -; abundance: -; v_gene: TRBV6-6; CDR3aa: CASTTPGKQETQYF
j_gene: TRBJ2-5; abundance: medium-sized; v_gene: TRBV7-9; CDR3aa: CASSSRGSTQETQYF
j_gene: TRBJ2-6; abundance: -; v_gene: TRBV7-2; CDR3aa: CASSPGSSGANVLTF
j_gene: TRBJ2-5; abundance: few; v_gene: TRBV7-6; CDR3aa: CASSLALARQETQYF
j_gene: -; abundance: -; v_gene: TRBV7-3; CDR3aa: CASSQRGTGDEQYF
j_gene: TRBJ2-4; abundance: few; v_gene: TRBV5-1; CDR3aa: CASSPDRGPQYF
j_gene: TRBJ2-3; abundance: medium-sized; v_gene: TRBV7-3; CDR3aa: CASSFGHNADTQYF
j_gene: TRBJ2-5; abundance: once; v_gene: TRBV7-2; CDR3aa: CASSFTGEETQYF
j_gene: TRBJ1-5; abundance: -; v_gene: TRBV7-2; CDR3aa: CASSTKAGGGQPQHF
j_gene: -; abundance: -; v_gene: TRBV7-6; CDR3aa: CASSLAGGLRGTQYF
j_gene: TRBJ2-3; abundance: many; v_gene: TRBV4-1; CDR3aa: CASSQLPWDTQYF